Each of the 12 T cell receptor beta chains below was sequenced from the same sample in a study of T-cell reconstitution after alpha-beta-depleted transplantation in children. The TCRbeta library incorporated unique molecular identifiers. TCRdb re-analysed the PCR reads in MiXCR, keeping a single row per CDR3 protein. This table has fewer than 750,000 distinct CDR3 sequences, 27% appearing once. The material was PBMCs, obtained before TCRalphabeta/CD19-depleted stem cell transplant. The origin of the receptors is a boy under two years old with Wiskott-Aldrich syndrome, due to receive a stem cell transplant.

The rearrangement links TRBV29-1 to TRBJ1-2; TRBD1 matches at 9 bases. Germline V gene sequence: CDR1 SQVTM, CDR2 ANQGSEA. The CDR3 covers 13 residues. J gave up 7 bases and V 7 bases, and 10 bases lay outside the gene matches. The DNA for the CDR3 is TGCAGCGCCCGAATCCACAGGGGGCTTGGCTACACCTTC. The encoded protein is CSARIHRGLGYTF. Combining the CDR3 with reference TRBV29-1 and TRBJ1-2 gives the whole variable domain SAVISQKPSRDICQRGTSLTIQCQVDSQVTMMFWYRQQPGQSLTLIATANQGSEATYESGFVIDKFPISRPNLTFSTLTVSNMSPEDSSIYLCSARIHRGLGYTFGSGTRLTVV.

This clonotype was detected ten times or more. The CDR3 DNA reads as TGCGCCAGCAGCTTGGACGAGACCCAGTACTTC. Residues: CASSLDETQYF. The V gene is TRBV5-1, the J gene TRBJ2-5; D is uncertain. There are 11 residues in the CDR3. Trimming stripped 0 bases from V and 5 bases from J, with 2 bases between. Looked up from germline, CDR1 is SGHRS and CDR2 is YFSETQ.

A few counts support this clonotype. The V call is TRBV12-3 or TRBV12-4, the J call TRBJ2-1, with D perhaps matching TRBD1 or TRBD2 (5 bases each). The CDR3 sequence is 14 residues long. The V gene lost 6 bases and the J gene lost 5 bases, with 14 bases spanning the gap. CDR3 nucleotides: TGTGCCAGCAGCCAACTCCGGGACGACAATGAGCAGTTCTTC. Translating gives CASSQLRDDNEQFF.

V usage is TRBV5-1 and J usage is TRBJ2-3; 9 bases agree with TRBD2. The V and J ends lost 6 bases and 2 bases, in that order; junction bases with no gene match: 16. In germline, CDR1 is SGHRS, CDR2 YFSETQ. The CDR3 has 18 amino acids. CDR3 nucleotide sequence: TGCGCCAGCAAATCAGGATATAGCGGGAGTGGGACCACAGATACGCAGTATTTT. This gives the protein CASKSGYSGSGTTDTQYF. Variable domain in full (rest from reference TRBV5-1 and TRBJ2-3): KAGVTQTPRYLIKTRGQQVTLSCSPISGHRSVSWYQQTPGQGLQFLFEYFSETQRNKGNFPGRFSGRQFSNSRSEMNVSTLELGDSALYLCASKSGYSGSGTTDTQYFGPGTRLTVL.

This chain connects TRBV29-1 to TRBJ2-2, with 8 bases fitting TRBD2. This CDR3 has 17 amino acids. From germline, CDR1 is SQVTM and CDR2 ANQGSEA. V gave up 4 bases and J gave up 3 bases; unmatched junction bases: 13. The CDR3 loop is CSVGYGMTSDDTGELFF. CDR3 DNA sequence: TGCAGCGTTGGGTACGGTATGACTAGCGACGACACCGGGGAGCTGTTTTTT.

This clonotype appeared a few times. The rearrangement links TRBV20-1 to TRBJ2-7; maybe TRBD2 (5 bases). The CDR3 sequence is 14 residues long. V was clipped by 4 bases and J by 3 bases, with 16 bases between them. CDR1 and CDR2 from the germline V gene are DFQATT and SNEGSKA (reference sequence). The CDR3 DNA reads TGCAGTGCTATCCGGTCCGGGAAGATCTACGAGCAGTACTTC. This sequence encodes CSAIRSGKIYEQYF.

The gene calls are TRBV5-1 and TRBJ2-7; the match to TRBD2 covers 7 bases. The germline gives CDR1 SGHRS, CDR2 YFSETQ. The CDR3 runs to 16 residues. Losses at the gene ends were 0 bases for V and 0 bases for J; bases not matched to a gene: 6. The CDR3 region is CASSLGLAEYSYEQYF. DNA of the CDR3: TGCGCCAGCAGCTTGGGGCTAGCGGAATACTCCTACGAGCAGTACTTC.

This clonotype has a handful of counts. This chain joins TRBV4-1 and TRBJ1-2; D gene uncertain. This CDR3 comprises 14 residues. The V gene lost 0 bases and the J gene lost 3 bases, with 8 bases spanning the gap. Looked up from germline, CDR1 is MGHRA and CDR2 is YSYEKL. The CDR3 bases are TGCGCCAGCAGCCAAGATCCTGGGGACTATGGCTACACCTTC. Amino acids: CASSQDPGDYGYTF.

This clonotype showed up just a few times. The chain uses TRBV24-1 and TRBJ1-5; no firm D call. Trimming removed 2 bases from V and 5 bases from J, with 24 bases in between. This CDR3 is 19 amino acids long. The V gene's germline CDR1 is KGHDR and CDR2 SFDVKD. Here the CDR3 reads CATSDYSEGEVYPDQPQHF. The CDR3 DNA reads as TGTGCCACCAGTGATTATTCGGAGGGCGAAGTATATCCTGATCAGCCCCAGCATTTT.

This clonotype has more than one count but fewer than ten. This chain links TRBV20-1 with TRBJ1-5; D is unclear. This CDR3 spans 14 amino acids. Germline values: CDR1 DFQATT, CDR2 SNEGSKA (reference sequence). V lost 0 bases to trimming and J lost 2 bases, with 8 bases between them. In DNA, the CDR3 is TGCAGTGCTAGAGACTTCCTCGGCAATCAGCCCCAGCATTTT. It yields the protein CSARDFLGNQPQHF.

The CDR3 nucleotides are TGCAGTGCTAGAAATGGCAGGACAAGCACAGATACGCAGTATTTT. It codes for CSARNGRTSTDTQYF. The V gene is TRBV20-1, the J gene TRBJ2-3, with D possibly TRBD1 on 5 matching bases. CDR3 length equals 15 residues. V lost 2 bases to trimming and J lost 0 bases, with 12 bases between them. Germline values: CDR1 DFQATT, CDR2 SNEGSKA (reference sequence).

In nucleotides, the CDR3 is TGTGCCTGGAGCGTTGGACAGCGCACGGCCCAAGAGACCCAGTACTTC. It translates to CAWSVGQRTAQETQYF. The genes are TRBV30 and TRBJ2-5; possible D gene TRBD1, 6 bases. Between the trimmed V and J ends, which lost 3 bases and 1 base, there was a span of 18 bases. The V gene's germline CDR1 is GTSNPN and CDR2 SVGIG (reference sequence). This CDR3 spans 16 amino acids.